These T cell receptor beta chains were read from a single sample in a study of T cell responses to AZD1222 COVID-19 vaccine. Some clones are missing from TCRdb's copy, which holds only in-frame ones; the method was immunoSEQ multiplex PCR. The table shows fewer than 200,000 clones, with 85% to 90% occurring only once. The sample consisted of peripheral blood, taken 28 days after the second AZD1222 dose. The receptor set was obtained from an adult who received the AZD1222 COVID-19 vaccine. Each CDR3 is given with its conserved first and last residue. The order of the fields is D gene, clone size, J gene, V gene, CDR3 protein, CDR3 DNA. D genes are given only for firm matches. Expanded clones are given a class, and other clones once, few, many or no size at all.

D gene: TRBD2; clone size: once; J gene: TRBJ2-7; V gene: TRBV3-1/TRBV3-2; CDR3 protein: CASSQEGSGGSYEQYF; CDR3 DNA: TGTGCCAGCAGCCAAGAGGGCAGCGGGGGGTCCTACGAGCAGTACTTC
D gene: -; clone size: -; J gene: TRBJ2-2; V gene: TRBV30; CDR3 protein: CAWNVLRATGELFF; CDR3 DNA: TGTGCCTGGAATGTTCTCCGGGCTACCGGGGAGCTGTTTTTT
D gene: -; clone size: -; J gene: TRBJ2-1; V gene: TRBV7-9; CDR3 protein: CASSTELYNEQFF; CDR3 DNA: TGTGCCAGCAGCACCGAGCTCTACAATGAGCAGTTCTTC
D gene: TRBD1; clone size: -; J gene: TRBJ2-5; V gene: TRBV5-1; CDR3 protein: CASSTSVGTGGIETQYF; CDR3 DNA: TGCGCCAGCAGCACAAGTGTCGGGACAGGGGGCATAGAGACCCAGTACTTC
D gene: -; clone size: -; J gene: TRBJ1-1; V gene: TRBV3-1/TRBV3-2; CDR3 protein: CASSQVPGATEAFF; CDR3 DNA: TGTGCCAGCAGCCAAGTGCCAGGGGCCACTGAAGCTTTCTTT
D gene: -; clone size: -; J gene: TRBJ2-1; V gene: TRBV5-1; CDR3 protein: CASSLVTSNEQFF; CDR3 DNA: TGCGCCAGCAGCTTGGTGACTAGTAATGAGCAGTTCTTC
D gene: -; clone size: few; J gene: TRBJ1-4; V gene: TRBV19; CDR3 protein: CASSIGQGGKLFF; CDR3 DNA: TGTGCCAGTAGTATCGGGCAGGGTGGAAAACTGTTTTTT
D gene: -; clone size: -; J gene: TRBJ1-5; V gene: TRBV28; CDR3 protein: CASSWASDVQPQHF; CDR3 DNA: TGTGCCAGCAGTTGGGCCTCGGATGTGCAGCCCCAGCATTTT
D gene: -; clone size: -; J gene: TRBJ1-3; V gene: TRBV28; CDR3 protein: CASSFAQSGTIYF; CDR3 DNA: TGTGCCAGCAGTTTTGCACAGTCCGGCACCATATATTTT
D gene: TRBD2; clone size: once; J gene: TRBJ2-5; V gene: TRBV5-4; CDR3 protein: CASSPVRLAGGIQETQYF; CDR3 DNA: TGTGCCAGCAGCCCAGTTAGACTAGCGGGGGGCATACAAGAGACCCAGTACTTC
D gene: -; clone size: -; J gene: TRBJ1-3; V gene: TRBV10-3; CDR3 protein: CAIRDGSSGNTIYF; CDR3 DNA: TGTGCCATCAGGGACGGCAGCTCTGGAAACACCATATATTTT
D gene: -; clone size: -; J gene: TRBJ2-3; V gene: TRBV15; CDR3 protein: CATSREGEIDTQYF; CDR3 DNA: TGTGCCACCAGCAGGGAAGGCGAAATAGATACGCAGTATTTT
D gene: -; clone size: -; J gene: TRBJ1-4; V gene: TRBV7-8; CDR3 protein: CASSPGPRNEKLFF; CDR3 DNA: TGTGCCAGCAGCCCGGGACCCCGAAATGAAAAACTGTTTTTT
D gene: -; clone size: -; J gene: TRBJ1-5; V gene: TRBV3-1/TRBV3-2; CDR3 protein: CASSQDARSNQPQHF; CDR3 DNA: TGTGCCAGCAGCCAAGATGCGCGGAGCAATCAGCCCCAGCATTTT
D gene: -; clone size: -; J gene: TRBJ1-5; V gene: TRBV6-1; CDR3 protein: CASSESGHQPQHF; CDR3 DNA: TGTGCCAGCAGTGAATCAGGGCACCAGCCCCAGCATTTT
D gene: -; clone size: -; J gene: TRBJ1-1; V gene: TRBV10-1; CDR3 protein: CARPWVVWDTEAFF; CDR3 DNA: TGCGCCAGGCCCTGGGTGGTTTGGGACACTGAAGCTTTCTTT
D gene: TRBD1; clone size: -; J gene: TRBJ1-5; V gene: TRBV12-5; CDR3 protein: CASGLIPGTGYLGNQPQHF; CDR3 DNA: TGTGCTAGTGGTTTGATCCCAGGGACAGGGTACCTAGGGAATCAGCCCCAGCATTTT
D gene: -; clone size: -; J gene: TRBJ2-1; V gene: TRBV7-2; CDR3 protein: CASSLGPNSYNEQFF; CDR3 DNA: TGTGCCAGCAGCTTAGGGCCTAACTCCTACAATGAGCAGTTCTTC
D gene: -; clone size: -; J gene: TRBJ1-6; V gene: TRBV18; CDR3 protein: CASSRRTDNSPLHF; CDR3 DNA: TGTGCCAGCTCACGGCGGACCGATAATTCACCCCTCCACTTT
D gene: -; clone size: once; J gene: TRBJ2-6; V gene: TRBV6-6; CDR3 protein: CASSWGPTGANVLTF; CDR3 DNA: TGTGCCAGCAGCTGGGGGCCAACTGGGGCCAACGTCCTGACTTTC
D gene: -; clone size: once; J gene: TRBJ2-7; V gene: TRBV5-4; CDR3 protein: CASSLALAAEQYF; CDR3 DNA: TGTGCCAGCAGCTTGGCCTTGGCGGCCGAGCAGTACTTC
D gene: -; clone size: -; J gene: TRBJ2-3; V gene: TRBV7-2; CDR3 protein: CASSLVGVSGINTDTQYF; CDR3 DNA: TGTGCCAGCAGCTTAGTAGGGGTATCGGGGATAAACACAGATACGCAGTATTTT
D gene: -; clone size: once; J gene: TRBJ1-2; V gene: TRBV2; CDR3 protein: CASTTEALFYTF; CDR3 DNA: TGTGCCAGCACTACGGAGGCTCTATTCTACACCTTC
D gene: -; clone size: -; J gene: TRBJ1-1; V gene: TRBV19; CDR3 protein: CASRGLTVGDTEAFF; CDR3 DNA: TGTGCCAGTAGGGGACTGACAGTTGGGGACACTGAAGCTTTCTTT
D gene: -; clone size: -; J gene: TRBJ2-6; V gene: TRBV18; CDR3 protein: CASSQVDSGANVLTF; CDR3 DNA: TGTGCCAGCTCCCAGGTGGACTCTGGGGCCAACGTCCTGACTTTC
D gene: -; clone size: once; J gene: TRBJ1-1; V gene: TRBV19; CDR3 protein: CASSLTRVPTEAFF; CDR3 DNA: TGTGCCAGTAGCCTCACCAGGGTCCCCACTGAAGCTTTCTTT
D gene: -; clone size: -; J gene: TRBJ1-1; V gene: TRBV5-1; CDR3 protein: CASSLNRRTQVRDTEAFF; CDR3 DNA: TGCGCCAGCAGCTTGAACCGAAGAACCCAGGTTCGGGACACTGAAGCTTTCTTT
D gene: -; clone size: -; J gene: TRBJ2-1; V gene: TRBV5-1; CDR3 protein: CASSLAETQYNEQFF; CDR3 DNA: TGCGCCAGCAGCTTGGCCGAGACACAATACAATGAGCAGTTCTTC
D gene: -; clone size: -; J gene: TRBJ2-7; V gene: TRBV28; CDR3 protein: CASSPSIGGEQYF; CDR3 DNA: TGTGCCAGCAGTCCCTCCATCGGGGGCGAGCAGTACTTC
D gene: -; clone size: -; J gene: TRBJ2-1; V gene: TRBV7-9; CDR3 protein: CASSSRFF; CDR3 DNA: TGTGCCAGCAGCTCCCGGTTCTTC
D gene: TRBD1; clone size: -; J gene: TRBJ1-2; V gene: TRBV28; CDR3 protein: CASSTPPGGRDGYTF; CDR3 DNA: TGTGCCAGCAGTACACCACCAGGGGGCAGGGATGGCTACACCTTC
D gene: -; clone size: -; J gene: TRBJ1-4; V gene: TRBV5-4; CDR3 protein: CASSPTMQNEKLFF; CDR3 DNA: TGTGCCAGCAGCCCGACAATGCAAAATGAAAAACTGTTTTTT
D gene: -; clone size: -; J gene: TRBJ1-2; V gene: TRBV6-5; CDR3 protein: CASSPPRSSHYGYTF; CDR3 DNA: TGTGCCAGCAGCCCCCCCAGGAGCAGTCACTATGGCTACACCTTC
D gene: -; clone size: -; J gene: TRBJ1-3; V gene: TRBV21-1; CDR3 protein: CASSKVVTVGNTIYF; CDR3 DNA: TGTGCCAGCAGCAAAGTAGTGACAGTCGGAAACACCATATATTTT
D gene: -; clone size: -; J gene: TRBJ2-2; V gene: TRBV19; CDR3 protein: CASSIAVRYLGQDAGELFF; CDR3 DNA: TGTGCCAGTAGTATCGCGGTACGCTACTTGGGGCAGGACGCCGGGGAGCTGTTTTTT